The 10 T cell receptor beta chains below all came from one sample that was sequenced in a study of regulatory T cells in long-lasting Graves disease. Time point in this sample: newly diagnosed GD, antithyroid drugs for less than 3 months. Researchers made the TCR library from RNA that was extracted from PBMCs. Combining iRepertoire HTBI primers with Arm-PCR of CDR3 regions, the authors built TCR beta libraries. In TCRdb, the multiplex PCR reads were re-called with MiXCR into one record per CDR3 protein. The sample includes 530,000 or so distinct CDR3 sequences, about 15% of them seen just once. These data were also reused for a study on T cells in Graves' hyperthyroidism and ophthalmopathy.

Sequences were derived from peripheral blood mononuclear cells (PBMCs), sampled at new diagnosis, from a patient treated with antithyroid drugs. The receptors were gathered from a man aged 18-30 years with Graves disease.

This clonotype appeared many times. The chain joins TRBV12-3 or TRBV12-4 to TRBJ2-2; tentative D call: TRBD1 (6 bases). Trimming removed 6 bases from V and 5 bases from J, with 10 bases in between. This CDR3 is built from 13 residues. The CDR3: CASRTQGTGELFF. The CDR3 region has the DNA TGTGCCAGCAGGACACAGGGAACCGGGGAGCTGTTTTTT.

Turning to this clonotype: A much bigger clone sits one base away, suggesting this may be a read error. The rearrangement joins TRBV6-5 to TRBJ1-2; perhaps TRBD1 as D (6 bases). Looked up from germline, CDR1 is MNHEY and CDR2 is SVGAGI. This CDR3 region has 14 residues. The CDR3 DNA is TGTGCCAGCAGTTACACAGGGCCCAACTATGGCTGCACCTTC. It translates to CASSYTGPNYGCTF.

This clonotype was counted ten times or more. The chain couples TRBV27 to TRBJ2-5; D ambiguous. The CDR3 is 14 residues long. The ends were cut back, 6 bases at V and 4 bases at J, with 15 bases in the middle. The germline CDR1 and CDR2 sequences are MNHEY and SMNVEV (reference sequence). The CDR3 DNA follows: TGTGCCAGCAGCCGCGTATGGTCCGGAGAGACCCAGTACTTC. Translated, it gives CASSRVWSGETQYF.

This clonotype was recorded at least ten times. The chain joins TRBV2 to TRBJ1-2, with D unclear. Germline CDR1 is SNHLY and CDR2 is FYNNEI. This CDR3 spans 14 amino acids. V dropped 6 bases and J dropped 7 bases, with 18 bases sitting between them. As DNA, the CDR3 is TGTGCCAGCAGCGCCCTCGGTGGAAGGGTTGGCTACACCTTC. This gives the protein CASSALGGRVGYTF.

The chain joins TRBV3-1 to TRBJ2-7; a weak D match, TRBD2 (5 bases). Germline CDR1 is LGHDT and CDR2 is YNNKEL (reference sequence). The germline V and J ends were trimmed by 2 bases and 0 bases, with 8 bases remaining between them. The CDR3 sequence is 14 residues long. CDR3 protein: CASSQSGSSYEQYF. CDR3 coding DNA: TGTGCCAGCAGCCAATCGGGGAGCTCCTACGAGCAGTACTTC.

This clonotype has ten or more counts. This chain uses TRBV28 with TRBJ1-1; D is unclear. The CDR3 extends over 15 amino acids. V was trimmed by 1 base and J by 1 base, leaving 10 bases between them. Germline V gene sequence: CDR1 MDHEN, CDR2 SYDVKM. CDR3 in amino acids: CASSLLRDQNTEAFF. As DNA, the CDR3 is TGTGCCAGCAGTTTATTGAGGGATCAGAACACTGAAGCTTTCTTT.

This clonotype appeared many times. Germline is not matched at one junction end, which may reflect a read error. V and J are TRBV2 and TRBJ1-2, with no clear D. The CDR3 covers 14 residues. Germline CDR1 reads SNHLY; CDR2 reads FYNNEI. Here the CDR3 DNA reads TGTGCCAGCACTGAAGTAGCAGTTGGAGAAGGCTACACCTTC. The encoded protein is CASTEVAVGEGYTF.

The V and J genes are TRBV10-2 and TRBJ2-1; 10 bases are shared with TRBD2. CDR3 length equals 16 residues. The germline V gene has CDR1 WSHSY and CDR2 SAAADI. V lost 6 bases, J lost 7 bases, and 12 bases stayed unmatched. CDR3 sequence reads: CASSSSSGRVGNEQFF. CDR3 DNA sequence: TGCGCCAGCAGCTCTTCTAGCGGGAGAGTAGGGAATGAGCAGTTCTTC.

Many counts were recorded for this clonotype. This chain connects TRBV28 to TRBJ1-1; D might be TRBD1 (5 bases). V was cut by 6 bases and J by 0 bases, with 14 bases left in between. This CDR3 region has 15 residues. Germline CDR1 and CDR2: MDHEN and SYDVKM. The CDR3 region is CASRPMTVLNTEAFF. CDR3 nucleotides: TGTGCCAGCAGGCCTATGACAGTTCTGAACACTGAAGCTTTCTTT.

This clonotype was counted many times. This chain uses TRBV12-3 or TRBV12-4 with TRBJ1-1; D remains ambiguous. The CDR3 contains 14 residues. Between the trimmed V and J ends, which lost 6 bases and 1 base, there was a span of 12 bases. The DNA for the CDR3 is TGTGCCAGCAGCGTGGACCGACAGAACACTGAAGCTTTCTTT. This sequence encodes CASSVDRQNTEAFF.